The entry below describes one T cell receptor (beta chain). Profiled with immunoSEQ multiplex PCR; TCRdb holds only in-frame clones, not every one. The sample includes 150,000 to 200,000 clones, nearly 90% seen only once; the top ten take over 1.1%. The sample originates from a study of control samples from healthy donors and cancer patients. The CDR3 is made up of 15 amino acids. V gave up 1 base and J gave up 4 bases, with 11 bases separating them. Germline V gene sequence: CDR1 LGHNA, CDR2 YNFKEQ. This chain uses TRBV4-2 with TRBJ2-1; D unclear. Sequencing was carried out using blood. The source of this sequence is a woman aged 45 to 65 in good health. DNA for the CDR3: TGTGCCAGCAGCCAAGTCGCCACCCAATACAATGAGCAGTTCTTC. Translating gives CASSQVATQYNEQFF.